These 18 T cell receptor beta chains share one sample of origin, sequenced in a study of beta chain features in type 1 diabetes. Isolated RNA was reverse transcribed in full, so expressed TCRB transcripts were sequenced. Method: immunoSEQ multiplex PCR; TCRdb's copy keeps in-frame clones and lacks some. The sample lists 330,000 or so clones; 15% to 20% were seen once. Sequencing input: naive CD4+ T cells from blood. The source is a young woman in good health.

The chain links TRBV30 to TRBJ2-7; 7 bases align to TRBD2. CDR1 is GTSNPN, CDR2 SVGIG, per germline (reference sequence). The CDR3 is 15 amino acids. The V gene end was trimmed by 3 bases and the J gene end by 2 bases; junction bases not matched to a gene: 10. The CDR3 coding sequence is TGTGCCTGGAGCCATCTCGGACTAGAACCCTACGAGCAGTACTTC. Amino acid sequence: CAWSHLGLEPYEQYF.

This clone has a handful of counts. The V gene is TRBV30, the J gene TRBJ1-2; D perhaps matches TRBD1 (6 bases). This CDR3 has 13 amino acids. Germline V lookup: CDR1 GTSNPN, CDR2 SVGIG (reference sequence). V lost 4 bases and J 3 bases, leaving 12 bases between the germline ends. CDR3 protein: CAWTKGGDYGYTF. The CDR3 DNA reads TGTGCCTGGACCAAAGGGGGGGACTATGGCTACACCTTC.

The J gene is TRBJ2-7, the V gene TRBV7-6; 7 nucleotides align to TRBD1. CDR1 SGHVS and CDR2 FNYEAQ come from the germline V gene. J was trimmed by 2 bases and V by 4 bases; bases with no gene match: 8. This CDR3 has 15 amino acids. CDR3 DNA sequence: TGTGCCAGCAGCTCCTTACAGGGGAGCGCCTACGAGCAGTACTTC. The encoded protein is CASSSLQGSAYEQYF.

In this sample, this clone turned up a few times. This chain uses TRBV4-1 with TRBJ2-3; 7 nucleotides line up with TRBD2. CDR3 length equals 16 residues. CDR1 is MGHRA, CDR2 YSYEKL, per germline. Trimming took 4 bases from V and 1 from J; bases not matched to a gene: 8. The CDR3, as DNA: TGCGCCAGCAGCCCTCGAGCTAGCGGACGCACAGATACGCAGTATTTT. It encodes CASSPRASGRTDTQYF.

The chain employs TRBV7-2 and TRBJ1-1; 8 bases are shared with TRBD1. V was clipped by 5 bases and J by 4 bases; unmatched bases: 6. The CDR3 has 14 residues. Germline V gene lookup returns CDR1 SGHTA and CDR2 FQGNSA. The CDR3 here is CASSPRQGITEAFF. DNA for the CDR3: TGTGCCAGCAGCCCCCGACAGGGGATCACTGAAGCTTTCTTT.

This clone has more than one count but fewer than ten. CDR3: CASSLDVSRETQYF. The CDR3 DNA reads TGTGCCAGCAGCTTGGACGTGTCTAGGGAGACCCAGTACTTC. The chain links TRBV5-4 to TRBJ2-5, with unresolved D. Deletions cut 0 bases from V and 5 bases from J, with 11 bases between. In germline, CDR1 is SGHNT, CDR2 YYREEE (reference sequence). The CDR3 consists of 14 residues.

The CDR3 nucleotides are TGTGCCAGCGGAGCAAATCAGCCCCAGCATTTT. It encodes CASGANQPQHF. The chain combines TRBV7-9 with TRBJ1-5; no reliable D call. The CDR3 extends over 11 amino acids. Looked up from germline, CDR1 is SEHNR and CDR2 is FQNEAQ (reference sequence). V lost 8 bases and J lost 4, with 6 bases in between.

This sequence joins TRBV2 and TRBJ1-2; D ambiguous. In germline, CDR1 is SNHLY, CDR2 FYNNEI. The CDR3 has 13 amino acids. V was shortened by 8 bases and J by 2 bases, with 12 bases between the two germline ends. CDR3 nucleotides: TGTGCCAGCTCAAATAGTGTGAACTATGGCTACACCTTC. This sequence encodes CASSNSVNYGYTF.

This clone was counted between two and nine times. Other DNA sequences in this specimen translate into the identical CDR3. V is TRBV30 and J is TRBJ1-3; 7 bases map to TRBD1. V was clipped by 4 bases and J by 3 bases; unmatched bases: 0. Germline V gives CDR1 GTSNPN, CDR2 SVGIG (reference sequence). The CDR3 totals 12 residues. The CDR3 DNA is TGTGCCTGGACAGGGGGTGGAAACACCATATATTTT. Protein sequence: CAWTGGGNTIYF.

V usage is TRBV11-3 and J usage is TRBJ2-1, with a possible D match to TRBD2 (6 bases). Germline V gene lookup returns CDR1 SGHNT and CDR2 YENEEA. The CDR3 covers 14 residues. V lost 4 bases and J 8 bases, leaving 15 bases between the germline ends. CDR3 nucleotide sequence: TGTGCCAGCAGCTCGCGGACGGAGGGCGATGAGCAGTTCTTC. Protein product: CASSSRTEGDEQFF.

The CDR3 loop reads CASSLGTSGRHTGELFF. CDR3 coding DNA: TGCGCCAGCAGCCTAGGGACTAGCGGGCGTCACACCGGGGAGCTGTTTTTT. The chain carries TRBV5-1 and TRBJ2-2, with 12 bases that match TRBD2. CDR3 length equals 17 residues. The germline V gene has CDR1 SGHRS and CDR2 YFSETQ. The V and J ends lost 4 bases and 3 bases, in that order; junction bases with no gene match: 7.

The chain joins TRBV6-5 to TRBJ1-2; a weak D match, TRBD1 (5 bases). This CDR3 contains 13 residues. V lost 7 bases and J lost 8, with 17 bases in between. Germline CDR1 is MNHEY and CDR2 is SVGAGI. CDR3 sequence: CASNPGRGGGYTF. The CDR3 DNA reads as TGTGCCAGCAACCCCGGAAGGGGCGGCGGCTACACCTTC.

The DNA of the CDR3 is TGCGCCAGCAGCCAAGGACAGCTAGCCAAAAACATTCAGTACTTC. Translating it yields CASSQGQLAKNIQYF. The chain carries TRBV4-1 and TRBJ2-4; the D gene is possibly TRBD1 (5 bases). The CDR3 has 15 amino acids. In germline, CDR1 is MGHRA, CDR2 YSYEKL. Trimming removed 1 base at V and 0 bases at J, with 7 bases between.

The chain carries TRBV28 and TRBJ2-3, with 9 bases lining up with TRBD1. The V gene's germline CDR1 is MDHEN and CDR2 SYDVKM. The V gene end was trimmed by 6 bases and the J gene end by 0 bases; junction bases not matched to a gene: 4. This CDR3 spans 15 amino acids. The CDR3 here is CASRTGQGSTDTQYF. The CDR3, as DNA: TGTGCCAGCAGAACGGGACAGGGTAGCACAGATACGCAGTATTTT.

This clone appeared a few times. This chain links TRBV18 with TRBJ1-1; D is perhaps TRBD1 (6 bases). The CDR3 covers 14 residues. Trimming took 2 bases from V and 4 from J, leaving 11 bases between them. The germline V gene encodes CDR1 KGHSH and CDR2 LQKENI. The chain's CDR3 is CASSPNRDSTEAFF. The CDR3 region has the DNA TGTGCCAGCTCACCAAACAGGGATAGCACTGAAGCTTTCTTT.

This clone was seen a few times. The rearrangement uses TRBV7-9 and TRBJ2-3, with TRBD2 identical over 14 bases. Germline V gene lookup returns CDR1 SEHNR and CDR2 FQNEAQ (reference sequence). Trimming took 8 bases from V and 6 from J; bases not matched to a gene: 4. The CDR3 contains 14 residues. Written as DNA, the CDR3 is TGTGCCAGCCGACTAGCGGGAGGGAGGGATACGCAGTATTTT. It codes for CASRLAGGRDTQYF.

This chain uses TRBV4-1 with TRBJ2-5; possible D gene TRBD2, 6 bases. The CDR3 extends over 16 amino acids. V was shortened by 4 bases and J by 1 base, with 16 bases between the two germline ends. CDR1 and CDR2 (germline): MGHRA, YSYEKL. The CDR3 sequence is CASSRRSPGGQETQYF. CDR3 coding DNA: TGCGCCAGCAGCCGAAGATCCCCCGGGGGCCAAGAGACCCAGTACTTC.

V gene TRBV7-2 combines with J gene TRBJ2-7, with 11 bases aligning to TRBD2. From germline, CDR1 is SGHTA and CDR2 FQGNSA. The CDR3 loop spans 16 amino acids. Germline trimming cut 2 bases from V and 1 base from J; bases unmatched to any gene: 4. The CDR3, as DNA: TGTGCCAGCAGCTTAAGGCTAGCGGGGGGATCCTACGAGCAGTACTTC. This sequence encodes CASSLRLAGGSYEQYF. Full variable domain (remainder filled in from reference TRBV7-2 and TRBJ2-7): GAGVSQSPSNKVTEKGKDVELRCDPISGHTALYWYRQSLGQGLEFLIYFQGNSAPDKSGLPSDRFSAERTGGSVSTLTIQRTQQEDSAVYLCASSLRLAGGSYEQYFGPGTRLTVT.